Presented here are 8 T cell receptor beta chains from one specimen sequenced in a study of T-cell reconstitution after alpha-beta-depleted transplantation in children. As it was prepared, the TCRbeta library received unique molecular identifiers. TCRdb used MiXCR to reprocess the PCR reads, holding one entry per CDR3 protein. The sample holds roughly 500,000 distinct CDR3 sequences; over 25% are singletons and the top ten take 2% to 2.5%. Sequencing was performed on PBMCs from the stem cell graft donor, taken from the stem cell graft. The receptors come from a human donor who donated a stem cell graft to a child with aplastic anemia.

This clonotype showed up just a few times. The chain combines TRBV24-1 with TRBJ2-5; 11 bases are shared with TRBD2. Germline CDR1 reads KGHDR; CDR2 reads SFDVKD. Trimming removed 4 bases from V and 2 bases from J; junction bases left unmatched: 5. This CDR3 is built from 16 residues. The CDR3 bases are TGTGCCACCAGTGACCCGGGACTAGCGGCTCAAGAGACCCAGTACTTC. It specifies CATSDPGLAAQETQYF.

The V gene is TRBV15, the J gene TRBJ2-3, with 12 bases lining up with TRBD2. Germline values: CDR1 LNHNV, CDR2 YYDKDF (reference sequence). V was clipped by 2 bases and J by 5 bases; unmatched bases: 8. This CDR3 spans 17 amino acids. CDR3 in DNA: TGTGCCACCAGCAGACTTAACCCGGGACTAGCGGGAGATACGCAGTATTTT. Translated: CATSRLNPGLAGDTQYF.

The gene calls are TRBV5-5 and TRBJ1-1; weak D call: TRBD1 (5 bases). V was shortened by 4 bases and J by 3 bases, with 13 bases between the two germline ends. The CDR3 length is 14 residues. Germline CDR1 SGHKS, CDR2 YYEKEE (reference sequence). CDR3 in DNA: TGTGCCAGCAGCCTCGGACAACTGTACACTGAAGCTTTCTTT. As protein: CASSLGQLYTEAFF.

V and J are TRBV27 and TRBJ2-5, with D tentatively TRBD1 (7 bases). Between the trimmed V and J ends, which lost 5 bases and 5 bases, there was a span of 12 bases. Per the germline V gene, CDR1 is MNHEY and CDR2 is SMNVEV (reference sequence). The CDR3 extends over 13 amino acids. CDR3 in DNA: TGTGCCAGCAGTGCGACAGGGAGGGAGACCCAGTACTTC. This encodes CASSATGRETQYF.

This clonotype was counted only a few times. This chain links TRBV12-3 or TRBV12-4 with TRBJ2-1; D uncertain. This CDR3 spans 15 amino acids. Trimming removed 2 bases from V and 0 bases from J, with 8 bases in between. The CDR3 region has the DNA TGTGCCAGCAGTTTATTAGAGAACTCCTACAATGAGCAGTTCTTC. This codes for CASSLLENSYNEQFF.

J is TRBJ2-1 and V is TRBV20-1; 15 nucleotides match TRBD2. CDR1 DFQATT and CDR2 SNEGSKA come from the germline V gene (reference sequence). The CDR3 is 17 residues long. The trim removed 5 bases at V and 2 bases at J, leaving 7 bases unmatched. The DNA of the CDR3 is TGCAGTGCTGGGGTCGGACTAGCGGGAGGGGCCTACAATGAGCAGTTCTTC. It translates to CSAGVGLAGGAYNEQFF.

The DNA for the CDR3 is TGTGCCAGCAGCTTAGTTGAGGCATACAATGAGCAGTTCTTC. This codes for CASSLVEAYNEQFF. The chain employs TRBV7-2 and TRBJ2-1; D is unresolved. CDR3 length: 14 amino acids. V was pared by 1 base and J by 4 bases, with 8 bases between. The germline V gene has CDR1 SGHTA and CDR2 FQGNSA.

Comment on this clonotype: An end of the junction does not agree with germline; a read error may underlie this. The CDR3 DNA reads as TGTGCCAGCAGTGGTCGGGCCTACGAGCAGTACTTT. Amino acids: CASSGRAYEQYF. J is TRBJ2-7 and V is TRBV6-5, with D hard to call. The V gene's germline CDR1 is MNHEY and CDR2 SVGAGI. The CDR3 runs to 12 residues.